This T cell receptor (beta chain) derives from a study of cytomegalovirus exposure and HLA in healthy donors. Background on the study: Among the 398 genotyped donors, approximately 82% were placed in the Caucasian-associated ancestry cluster. Points from the study as a whole: Accounts indicate the classifier identified cytomegalovirus status with strong specificity and sensitivity. The study had only CMV serostatus as immune exposure information. Prior analysis indicated that the majority of TCR beta V segments exhibited productivity approximately 87% or approximately 30% of the time.

The CDR3 consists of 14 residues. The germline V gene encodes CDR1 SGHNT and CDR2 YENEEA. V dropped 3 bases and J dropped 8 bases, with 14 bases sitting between them. As to this clone: Its antigen is not known.

This PCR relied on a set of 60 Vbeta primers and 13 Jbeta primers. Data came from immunoSEQ multiplex PCR; TCRdb stores just in-frame clones and leaves some out. This sample yields around 100,000 clones, of which around 60% are seen a single time; 2.5% to 4% belongs to the top ten. The gene calls are TRBV11-3 and TRBJ1-3, with D perhaps matching TRBD1 (5 bases). The TCR sequence derives from a woman aged 45 to 65 in good health and CMV-seronegative. Sample: PBMCs. The CDR3 region is CASSLGQLADTIYF. In nucleotides, the CDR3 is TGTGCCAGCAGCTTGGGGCAGTTAGCGGACACCATATATTTT.